This record looks at one T cell receptor beta chain sequence and its context. The record originates from a study of CD8+ T cells in alopecia areata. CDR1 and CDR2 from the germline V gene are SGHAT and FQNNGV. The CDR3 extends over 14 amino acids. The germline V and J ends were trimmed by 2 bases and 2 bases, with 8 bases remaining between them. RNA was isolated and reverse transcribed to cDNA, the sequencing template. Repertoires were generated with immunoSEQ multiplex PCR, while TCRdb's copy carries only in-frame clones and drops some. The sample carries 130,000 to 150,000 clones, 75% to 90% recorded once.

Sequencing was performed on CD8+ T cells sorted from blood, taken at week 0. This receptor was identified in a human donor with alopecia areata. This chain uses TRBV11-2 with TRBJ2-3, with a possible D match to TRBD2 (5 bases). The chain's CDR3 is CASSLRENTDTQYF. CDR3 nucleotide sequence: TGTGCCAGCAGCTTAAGGGAGAACACAGATACGCAGTATTTT.